Listed below are T cell receptor beta chains from one sample, sequenced in a study of blood T cell repertoires in COVID-19. Clones were sequenced by immunoSEQ multiplex PCR, and TCRdb holds only the in-frame ones, with some missing. The sample has approximately 50,000 clones; roughly four fifths are singletons. Sequenced: peripheral blood. These receptor sequences come from a man aged 55 to 69 with COVID-19, enrolled during active disease. The CDR3 runs from the conserved cysteine through the conserved F or W. Each record gives: V gene, J gene, clone size, D gene, CDR3 protein, CDR3 DNA. The D gene is left open where the match is weak. Clone size, where shown, is once, few, many, or a class for clones that have expanded.

v_call: TRBV4-1
j_call: TRBJ1-2
clone_size: -
d_call: TRBD1
cdr3_aa: CASSQVGQGAYGYTF
cdr3_nt: TGCGCCAGCAGCCAAGTCGGACAGGGGGCTTATGGCTACACCTTC

v_call: TRBV7-2
j_call: TRBJ2-1
clone_size: few
d_call: TRBD2
cdr3_aa: CASSFLGTSAYNEQFF
cdr3_nt: TGTGCCAGCAGCTTTCTCGGGACTAGCGCATACAATGAGCAGTTCTTC

v_call: TRBV29-1
j_call: TRBJ2-7
clone_size: -
d_call: -
cdr3_aa: CSVQGLEEQYF
cdr3_nt: TGCAGCGTACAGGGTTTAGAGGAGCAGTACTTC

v_call: TRBV5-4
j_call: TRBJ2-5
clone_size: -
d_call: -
cdr3_aa: CASSLIGPAETQYF
cdr3_nt: TGTGCCAGCAGCTTGATCGGTCCCGCGGAGACCCAGTACTTC

v_call: TRBV6-2/TRBV6-3
j_call: TRBJ1-5
clone_size: -
d_call: -
cdr3_aa: CASSRDSTAGQPQHF
cdr3_nt: TGTGCCAGTAGTAGAGACTCAACCGCGGGTCAGCCCCAGCATTTT

v_call: TRBV3-1/TRBV3-2
j_call: TRBJ1-1
clone_size: -
d_call: -
cdr3_aa: CASSQLGATEAFF
cdr3_nt: TGTGCCAGCAGCCAATTAGGGGCCACTGAAGCTTTCTTT

v_call: TRBV2
j_call: TRBJ1-2
clone_size: few
d_call: -
cdr3_aa: CASSGAREDYGYTF
cdr3_nt: TGTGCCAGCAGTGGGGCCAGGGAAGACTATGGCTACACCTTC

v_call: TRBV28
j_call: TRBJ1-5
clone_size: -
d_call: -
cdr3_aa: CASSVTSDQPQHF
cdr3_nt: TGTGCCAGCAGTGTGACAAGTGATCAGCCCCAGCATTTT

v_call: TRBV29-1
j_call: TRBJ2-7
clone_size: -
d_call: TRBD1
cdr3_aa: CSVSMGTGGTEQYF
cdr3_nt: TGCAGCGTATCGATGGGGACAGGGGGCACGGAGCAGTACTTC

v_call: TRBV11-1
j_call: TRBJ2-7
clone_size: -
d_call: TRBD1
cdr3_aa: CASSFPQGVGEQYF
cdr3_nt: TGTGCCAGCAGCTTCCCACAGGGGGTTGGGGAGCAGTACTTC

v_call: TRBV9
j_call: TRBJ2-1
clone_size: -
d_call: -
cdr3_aa: CASNLDGSSYNEQFF
cdr3_nt: TGTGCCAGCAACTTAGACGGGAGCTCCTACAATGAGCAGTTCTTC

v_call: TRBV5-6
j_call: TRBJ2-3
clone_size: -
d_call: -
cdr3_aa: CASSTGHRSTDTQYF
cdr3_nt: TGTGCCAGCAGCACGGGACACCGTAGCACAGATACGCAGTATTTT

v_call: TRBV18
j_call: TRBJ1-6
clone_size: -
d_call: -
cdr3_aa: CASSGANDSPLHF
cdr3_nt: TGTGCCAGCTCGGGGGCCAACGATTCACCCCTCCACTTT

v_call: TRBV19
j_call: TRBJ2-5
clone_size: -
d_call: TRBD2
cdr3_aa: CASSSSGGIQETQYF
cdr3_nt: TGTGCCAGTAGTAGCAGCGGGGGGATACAAGAGACCCAGTACTTC

v_call: TRBV6-1
j_call: TRBJ2-7
clone_size: -
d_call: -
cdr3_aa: CASSEGGYEQYF
cdr3_nt: TGTGCCAGCAGTGAAGGAGGTTACGAGCAGTACTTC

v_call: TRBV7-2
j_call: TRBJ1-1
clone_size: -
d_call: -
cdr3_aa: CASSLALRATEAFF
cdr3_nt: TGTGCCAGCAGCTTAGCGCTCAGGGCCACTGAAGCTTTCTTT

v_call: TRBV9
j_call: TRBJ1-2
clone_size: -
d_call: -
cdr3_aa: CASSFGTNPLGYTF
cdr3_nt: TGTGCCAGCAGCTTTGGGACTAACCCTTTGGGCTACACCTTC

v_call: TRBV6-5
j_call: TRBJ2-3
clone_size: -
d_call: TRBD2
cdr3_aa: CASSSSYGTSKSYF
cdr3_nt: TGTGCCAGCAGCTCATCCTACGGGACTAGCAAGTCCTATTTT

v_call: TRBV27
j_call: TRBJ1-3
clone_size: once
d_call: TRBD1
cdr3_aa: CASSFAKTGAGNTIYF
cdr3_nt: TGTGCCAGCAGTTTCGCTAAGACAGGGGCTGGAAACACCATATATTTT

v_call: TRBV7-3
j_call: TRBJ2-7
clone_size: -
d_call: -
cdr3_aa: CASTSWGRSYEQYF
cdr3_nt: TGTGCCAGCACCTCTTGGGGCAGGTCCTACGAGCAGTACTTC

v_call: TRBV11-1
j_call: TRBJ1-2
clone_size: -
d_call: -
cdr3_aa: CASSPTGRNYGYTF
cdr3_nt: TGTGCCAGCAGCCCGACAGGACGTAACTATGGCTACACCTTC

v_call: TRBV29-1
j_call: TRBJ2-1
clone_size: -
d_call: TRBD2
cdr3_aa: CSAGTSGIRQFF
cdr3_nt: TGCAGCGCCGGGACTAGCGGGATTAGGCAGTTCTTC

v_call: TRBV3-1/TRBV3-2
j_call: TRBJ2-5
clone_size: -
d_call: TRBD2
cdr3_aa: CASSPRTSGSGWDETQYF
cdr3_nt: TGTGCCAGCAGCCCACGGACTAGCGGGAGCGGATGGGATGAGACCCAGTACTTC

v_call: TRBV2
j_call: TRBJ2-5
clone_size: -
d_call: TRBD1
cdr3_aa: CASSRDRGQETQYF
cdr3_nt: TGTGCCAGCAGCCGGGACAGGGGCCAAGAGACCCAGTACTTC

v_call: TRBV7-6
j_call: TRBJ1-3
clone_size: -
d_call: -
cdr3_aa: CASTQGGFNTGNTIYF
cdr3_nt: TGTGCCAGCACTCAAGGGGGTTTTAACACAGGAAACACCATATATTTT

v_call: TRBV6-2/TRBV6-3
j_call: TRBJ2-3
clone_size: once
d_call: TRBD1
cdr3_aa: CASSSWTGGGTDTQYF
cdr3_nt: TGTGCCAGCAGTTCCTGGACAGGGGGGGGCACAGATACGCAGTATTTT

v_call: TRBV6-5
j_call: TRBJ2-1
clone_size: -
d_call: -
cdr3_aa: CASSPSGGHNEQFF
cdr3_nt: TGTGCCAGCAGTCCTTCCGGGGGGCACAATGAGCAGTTCTTC